This is a list of T cell receptor beta chains from one sample in a study of glioma-infiltrating T cells after dendritic cell vaccination. Profiled with immunoSEQ multiplex PCR; TCRdb holds only in-frame clones, not every one. The sample shows just over 95,000 clones, around 80% of them seen only once. The sequences come from blood, collected before dendritic cell vaccination. These receptors originate from a human donor with glioblastoma. The CDR3 runs from the conserved cysteine through the conserved F or W. The D gene is left open where the match is weak. Clone sizes are given selectively: once, few, many, or a class where the clone is expanded.

J gene: TRBJ2-2
D gene: -
CDR3 length: 15
V gene: TRBV5-1
clone size: -
CDR3 protein: CASRGRGLMAGELFF
CDR3 DNA: TGCGCCAGCAGAGGAAGAGGACTCATGGCCGGGGAGCTGTTTTTT

J gene: TRBJ1-2
D gene: -
CDR3 length: 14
V gene: TRBV5-1
clone size: -
CDR3 protein: CASSPSFEGYGYTF
CDR3 DNA: TGCGCCAGCAGCCCGTCTTTCGAGGGCTATGGCTACACCTTC

J gene: TRBJ2-7
D gene: TRBD2
CDR3 length: 15
V gene: TRBV6-1
clone size: -
CDR3 protein: CASRSGAGEPYEQYF
CDR3 DNA: TGTGCCAGCAGAAGCGGGGCGGGAGAGCCCTACGAGCAGTACTTC

J gene: TRBJ2-3
D gene: TRBD2
CDR3 length: 16
V gene: TRBV29-1
clone size: -
CDR3 protein: CSVELASGASTDTQYF
CDR3 DNA: TGCAGCGTTGAATTAGCTAGCGGGGCTAGCACAGATACGCAGTATTTT

J gene: TRBJ1-2
D gene: -
CDR3 length: 18
V gene: TRBV10-1
clone size: -
CDR3 protein: CASRPPLRGHFRMRGYTF
CDR3 DNA: TGCGCCAGCAGACCTCCACTTCGAGGACACTTCCGAATGAGGGGCTACACCTTC

J gene: TRBJ1-5
D gene: -
CDR3 length: 14
V gene: TRBV6-1
clone size: -
CDR3 protein: CASSEVEINQPQHF
CDR3 DNA: TGTGCCAGCAGTGAAGTCGAGATTAATCAGCCCCAGCATTTT

J gene: TRBJ2-7
D gene: TRBD2
CDR3 length: 16
V gene: TRBV7-6
clone size: -
CDR3 protein: CASSPIGLAGVKEQYF
CDR3 DNA: TGTGCCAGCAGCCCAATCGGGCTAGCGGGAGTAAAGGAGCAGTACTTC

J gene: TRBJ1-5
D gene: -
CDR3 length: 17
V gene: TRBV19
clone size: -
CDR3 protein: CASSRAGVNSIGQPQHF
CDR3 DNA: TGTGCCAGTAGTCGGGCAGGGGTAAATTCAATTGGTCAGCCCCAGCATTTT

J gene: TRBJ1-6
D gene: -
CDR3 length: 14
V gene: TRBV6-5
clone size: -
CDR3 protein: CASSYGRPGSPLHF
CDR3 DNA: TGTGCCAGCAGTTACGGCCGTCCAGGCTCACCCCTCCACTTT

J gene: TRBJ2-7
D gene: TRBD1
CDR3 length: 13
V gene: TRBV7-6
clone size: -
CDR3 protein: CASSRGQGPEQYF
CDR3 DNA: TGTGCCAGCAGCCGCGGACAGGGCCCCGAGCAGTACTTC

J gene: TRBJ1-5
D gene: -
CDR3 length: 17
V gene: TRBV19
clone size: -
CDR3 protein: CASSISGGWRVNQPQHF
CDR3 DNA: TGTGCCAGTAGTATAAGCGGGGGATGGAGAGTCAATCAGCCCCAGCATTTT

J gene: TRBJ2-3
D gene: TRBD2
CDR3 length: 15
V gene: TRBV6-1
clone size: -
CDR3 protein: CASSLGLAGTDTQYF
CDR3 DNA: TGTGCCAGCAGCCTAGGACTAGCGGGCACAGATACGCAGTATTTT

J gene: TRBJ1-4
D gene: TRBD1
CDR3 length: 22
V gene: TRBV9
clone size: -
CDR3 protein: CASSARGGWRGPSLATNEKLFF
CDR3 DNA: TGTGCCAGCAGCGCCAGAGGGGGATGGAGGGGGCCATCTCTCGCAACTAATGAAAAACTGTTTTTT

J gene: TRBJ1-5
D gene: -
CDR3 length: 17
V gene: TRBV7-6
clone size: -
CDR3 protein: CASSAIGGGRGNQPQHF
CDR3 DNA: TGTGCCAGCAGCGCCATCGGGGGGGGCAGGGGCAATCAGCCCCAGCATTTT

J gene: TRBJ1-2
D gene: TRBD1
CDR3 length: 15
V gene: TRBV6-5
clone size: -
CDR3 protein: CASSYSTGEVYGYTF
CDR3 DNA: TGTGCCAGCAGTTACTCCACAGGGGAAGTCTATGGCTACACCTTC

J gene: TRBJ2-7
D gene: -
CDR3 length: 16
V gene: TRBV28
clone size: -
CDR3 protein: CASRTGVLGGWYEQYF
CDR3 DNA: TGTGCCAGCAGAACGGGGGTTCTCGGCGGCTGGTACGAGCAGTACTTC

J gene: TRBJ1-2
D gene: -
CDR3 length: 13
V gene: TRBV25-1
clone size: -
CDR3 protein: CASSLGQMTGYTF
CDR3 DNA: TGTGCCAGCAGTTTGGGGCAGATGACTGGCTACACCTTC

J gene: TRBJ2-7
D gene: TRBD2
CDR3 length: 18
V gene: TRBV5-1
clone size: once
CDR3 protein: CASSSTRGTSGPAYEQYF
CDR3 DNA: TGCGCCAGCAGCTCGACCAGAGGGACTAGCGGGCCTGCCTACGAGCAGTACTTC

J gene: TRBJ1-3
D gene: TRBD1
CDR3 length: 16
V gene: TRBV7-9
clone size: once
CDR3 protein: CASSRTTGTGANTIYF
CDR3 DNA: TGTGCCAGCAGCCGAACCACCGGGACAGGGGCGAACACCATATATTTT

J gene: TRBJ2-5
D gene: TRBD2
CDR3 length: 15
V gene: TRBV10-3
clone size: -
CDR3 protein: CAISARGTSQETQYF
CDR3 DNA: TGTGCCATCAGTGCACGTGGGACTAGCCAAGAGACCCAGTACTTC

J gene: TRBJ2-1
D gene: TRBD2
CDR3 length: 13
V gene: TRBV28
clone size: -
CDR3 protein: CASSSSGNNEQFF
CDR3 DNA: TGTGCCAGCAGTTCTAGCGGTAACAATGAGCAGTTCTTC

J gene: TRBJ2-3
D gene: -
CDR3 length: 14
V gene: TRBV2
clone size: -
CDR3 protein: CASSEVRGTDTQYF
CDR3 DNA: TGTGCCAGCAGTGAAGTCAGGGGCACAGATACGCAGTATTTT

J gene: TRBJ1-3
D gene: TRBD1
CDR3 length: 19
V gene: TRBV7-9
clone size: -
CDR3 protein: CASSAGTGVFISSGNTIYF
CDR3 DNA: TGTGCCAGCAGCGCCGGGACAGGGGTCTTCATTTCCTCTGGAAACACCATATATTTT

J gene: TRBJ2-7
D gene: -
CDR3 length: 13
V gene: TRBV27
clone size: -
CDR3 protein: CASGERNTYEQYF
CDR3 DNA: TGTGCCAGCGGGGAGCGAAATACCTACGAGCAGTACTTC

J gene: TRBJ1-2
D gene: TRBD1
CDR3 length: 15
V gene: TRBV10-3
clone size: -
CDR3 protein: CAITGTQGPNYGYTF
CDR3 DNA: TGTGCCATCACAGGAACACAGGGGCCCAACTATGGCTACACCTTC

J gene: TRBJ1-2
D gene: TRBD1
CDR3 length: 15
V gene: TRBV19
clone size: -
CDR3 protein: CASSPPGTGNYGYTF
CDR3 DNA: TGTGCCAGTAGTCCCCCCGGGACAGGGAATTATGGCTACACCTTC

J gene: TRBJ2-3
D gene: -
CDR3 length: 16
V gene: TRBV5-4
clone size: -
CDR3 protein: CASSSMQGTLTDTQYF
CDR3 DNA: TGTGCCAGCAGCTCCATGCAGGGAACCCTCACAGATACGCAGTATTTT

J gene: TRBJ2-7
D gene: TRBD1
CDR3 length: 15
V gene: TRBV5-1
clone size: -
CDR3 protein: CASSLTGTGAYEQYF
CDR3 DNA: TGCGCCAGCAGCTTGACCGGGACAGGGGCCTACGAGCAGTACTTC

J gene: TRBJ1-2
D gene: -
CDR3 length: 14
V gene: TRBV5-1
clone size: -
CDR3 protein: CASSRGQGGEDYTF
CDR3 DNA: TGCGCCAGCAGCCGGGGGCAGGGAGGGGAGGACTACACCTTC

J gene: TRBJ2-7
D gene: -
CDR3 length: 14
V gene: TRBV5-1
clone size: -
CDR3 protein: CASSLGLGGYEQYF
CDR3 DNA: TGCGCCAGCAGCTTGGGCCTGGGGGGTTACGAGCAGTACTTC

J gene: TRBJ2-7
D gene: -
CDR3 length: 13
V gene: TRBV7-9
clone size: -
CDR3 protein: CASSHRAAYEQYF
CDR3 DNA: TGTGCCAGCAGTCACAGGGCTGCCTACGAGCAGTACTTC

J gene: TRBJ1-4
D gene: -
CDR3 length: 13
V gene: TRBV18
clone size: -
CDR3 protein: CASSPPLLEKLFF
CDR3 DNA: TGTGCCAGCTCACCACCGTTACTCGAAAAACTGTTTTTT

J gene: TRBJ1-2
D gene: -
CDR3 length: 14
V gene: TRBV19
clone size: -
CDR3 protein: CASISSSTPYGYTF
CDR3 DNA: TGTGCCAGTATCTCCTCCAGTACACCCTATGGCTACACCTTC

J gene: TRBJ2-1
D gene: -
CDR3 length: 16
V gene: TRBV5-1
clone size: -
CDR3 protein: CASSHGTLSSYNEQFF
CDR3 DNA: TGCGCCAGCAGCCACGGGACTCTTAGCTCCTACAATGAGCAGTTCTTC

J gene: TRBJ1-6
D gene: -
CDR3 length: 13
V gene: TRBV30
clone size: few
CDR3 protein: CAWSVGGDSPLHF
CDR3 DNA: TGTGCCTGGAGTGTGGGGGGGGATTCACCCCTCCACTTT

J gene: TRBJ1-2
D gene: -
CDR3 length: 15
V gene: TRBV5-4
clone size: -
CDR3 protein: CASSWGGLNSPGYTF
CDR3 DNA: TGTGCCAGCAGCTGGGGGGGGCTTAACTCCCCTGGCTACACCTTC

J gene: TRBJ2-5
D gene: -
CDR3 length: 14
V gene: TRBV5-1
clone size: -
CDR3 protein: CASSLAQLVETQYF
CDR3 DNA: TGCGCCAGCAGCTTGGCCCAGTTGGTGGAGACCCAGTACTTC

J gene: TRBJ1-1
D gene: -
CDR3 length: 15
V gene: TRBV10-3
clone size: few
CDR3 protein: CAISETLWEGTEAFF
CDR3 DNA: TGTGCCATCAGTGAAACCCTTTGGGAGGGCACTGAAGCTTTCTTT

J gene: TRBJ1-1
D gene: -
CDR3 length: 17
V gene: TRBV21-1
clone size: -
CDR3 protein: CASSKESPQGGNTEAFF
CDR3 DNA: TGTGCCAGCAGCAAAGAATCGCCCCAGGGGGGGAACACTGAAGCTTTCTTT

J gene: TRBJ1-1
D gene: TRBD1
CDR3 length: 15
V gene: TRBV4-2
clone size: -
CDR3 protein: CASSPGTGVDTEAFF
CDR3 DNA: TGTGCCAGCAGCCCCGGGACAGGGGTCGACACTGAAGCTTTCTTT

J gene: TRBJ1-2
D gene: TRBD1
CDR3 length: 16
V gene: TRBV12-5
clone size: many
CDR3 protein: CASGLPKTGTGYGYTF
CDR3 DNA: TGTGCTAGTGGTTTGCCCAAAACCGGGACAGGGTATGGCTACACCTTC